The 23 T cell receptor beta chains below were found in one sample sequenced in a study of shared clonotypes between healthy human individuals. Profiled with immunoSEQ multiplex PCR; TCRdb holds only in-frame clones, not every one. Of around 2.3 million clones in the sample, approximately 96% are singletons; the top ten hold around 0.13%. Specimen: naive CD4+ T cells sorted from blood. Indicated subset: CD45RA+ positively selected. All receptors derive from a man between 18 and 35 years old in good health.

The rearrangement links TRBV6-1 to TRBJ2-3, with 8 bases matching TRBD1. The V segment lost 4 bases and the J segment 4 bases; nucleotides outside the gene matches: 4. The CDR3 covers 14 residues. Germline CDR1 and CDR2: MNHNS and SASEGT. The DNA of the CDR3 is TGTGCCAGCAGTGTCCAGGGGGCCCCAGATACGCAGTATTTT. Its protein is CASSVQGAPDTQYF.

This clone is a singleton in its sample. The chain recombines TRBV28 with TRBJ2-5; 11 nucleotides match TRBD2. Trimming cost V 2 bases and J 2 bases; bases outside gene matches: 4. The CDR3 is made up of 16 amino acids. In germline, CDR1 is MDHEN, CDR2 SYDVKM. The CDR3 DNA sequence: TGTGCCAGCAGTTTAGGGGGACTAGCGGATCAAGAGACCCAGTACTTC. Its translation: CASSLGGLADQETQYF. Full variable domain (outside the CDR3, taken from reference TRBV28 and TRBJ2-5): DVKVTQSSRYLVKRTGEKVFLECVQDMDHENMFWYRQDPGLGLRLIYFSYDVKMKEKGDIPEGYSVSREKKERFSLILESASTNQTSMYLCASSLGGLADQETQYFGPGTRLLVL.

The rearrangement links TRBV6-1 to TRBJ1-5, with no clear D. The CDR3 covers 10 residues. Between the trimmed V and J ends, which lost 11 bases and 2 bases, there was a span of 4 bases. In germline, CDR1 is MNHNS, CDR2 SASEGT. The DNA for the CDR3 is TGTGCCGTTCGCAATCAGCCCCAGCATTTT. It specifies CAVRNQPQHF.

The genes are TRBV6-5 and TRBJ2-3; no clear D gene. V shed 6 bases and J shed 0 bases, with 10 bases lying between them. The CDR3 contains 14 residues. From germline, CDR1 is MNHEY and CDR2 SVGAGI. The CDR3 nucleotides are TGTGCCAGCAGGCTAAGTCGTAGCACAGATACGCAGTATTTT. Its protein product is CASRLSRSTDTQYF.

Only one count was recorded for this clone. Other DNA variants within this sample encode the same CDR3. The rearrangement uses TRBV6-1 and TRBJ1-2; D ambiguous. Germline values: CDR1 MNHNS, CDR2 SASEGT. The V and J ends lost 2 bases and 2 bases respectively, with 6 bases between them. The CDR3 is 13 amino acids. The CDR3 loop is CASSETGNYGYTF. In DNA, the CDR3 is TGTGCCAGCAGTGAAACGGGGAACTATGGCTACACCTTC.

The chain combines TRBV10-3 with TRBJ2-7; tentative D call: TRBD2 (6 bases). Germline V gene lookup returns CDR1 ENHRY and CDR2 SYGVKD. Trimming took 4 bases from V and 7 from J, leaving 17 bases between them. This CDR3 is built from 14 residues. The DNA of the CDR3 is TGTGCCATCAGTGGGGGGATTAGTAGCGGTGAGCAGTACTTC. Protein: CAISGGISSGEQYF.

V usage is TRBV10-3 and J usage is TRBJ1-4; 8 bases align to TRBD1. The length of the CDR3 is 15 residues. V gave up 2 bases and J gave up 7 bases; unmatched junction bases: 6. Germline V lookup: CDR1 ENHRY, CDR2 SYGVKD. The CDR3 sequence: CAISEGTGGTEKLFF. The CDR3 coding sequence is TGTGCCATCAGTGAGGGCACAGGGGGAACTGAAAAACTGTTTTTT.

The V call is TRBV5-1, the J call TRBJ2-1; TRBD1 matches 8 bases. V was clipped by 4 bases and J by 6 bases; unmatched bases: 9. The CDR3 loop spans 15 amino acids. CDR1 and CDR2 (germline): SGHRS, YFSETQ. The CDR3 protein is CASSLGQVDGNEQFF. CDR3 in DNA: TGCGCCAGCAGCCTGGGACAGGTCGACGGCAATGAGCAGTTCTTC. Combining the CDR3 with reference TRBV5-1 and TRBJ2-1 gives the whole variable domain KAGVTQTPRYLIKTRGQQVTLSCSPISGHRSVSWYQQTPGQGLQFLFEYFSETQRNKGNFPGRFSGRQFSNSRSEMNVSTLELGDSALYLCASSLGQVDGNEQFFGPGTRLTVL.

J is TRBJ1-3 and V is TRBV30, with D tentatively TRBD1 (6 bases). With 6 bases removed from V and 3 bases from J, the gap between germline ends came to 18 bases. The V gene's germline CDR1 is GTSNPN and CDR2 SVGIG (reference sequence). This CDR3 is built from 15 residues. CDR3 DNA sequence: TGTGCCTGCGGCCAGGCGGGGGGCCTTGGAAACACCATATATTTT. Its translation: CACGQAGGLGNTIYF.

V and J are TRBV7-9 and TRBJ1-1; no clear D gene. V was clipped by 5 bases and J by 3 bases, with 4 bases between them. Germline lookup yields CDR1 SEHNR and CDR2 FQNEAQ (reference sequence). The length of the CDR3 is 11 residues. The CDR3 DNA sequence: TGTGCCAGCAGCACCTACACTGAAGCTTTCTTT. Amino acids: CASSTYTEAFF.

In its sample, this clone was seen once. V and J are TRBV4-1 and TRBJ2-7; 13 nucleotides match TRBD2. CDR1 and CDR2 from the germline V gene are MGHRA and YSYEKL. V was clipped by 3 bases and J by 7 bases; unmatched bases: 9. The CDR3 covers 16 residues. CDR3 nucleotide sequence: TGCGCCAGCAGCCAGGTCAGACTAGCGGGGGGTCAGGAGCAGTACTTC. Amino acids: CASSQVRLAGGQEQYF.

V and J are TRBV5-4 and TRBJ2-1; TRBD1 matches at 8 bases. Germline V gene data show CDR1 as SGHNT and CDR2 as YYREEE (reference sequence). V was clipped by 5 bases and J by 7 bases; unmatched bases: 8. The CDR3 has 14 amino acids. This chain's CDR3 is CASRSSGGLNEQFF. For the CDR3, the DNA is TGTGCCAGCAGGTCCTCAGGGGGCCTTAATGAGCAGTTCTTC.

This chain connects TRBV5-1 to TRBJ1-2, with a weak D call TRBD1 (6 bases). Trimming pared 4 bases from V and 1 base from J, leaving 14 bases between. The CDR3 has 15 amino acids. The V gene's germline CDR1 is SGHRS and CDR2 YFSETQ. The CDR3 spells CASSPGGSFNYGYTF. The CDR3, as DNA: TGCGCCAGCAGCCCCGGGGGCAGCTTTAACTATGGCTACACCTTC.

This chain joins TRBV30 and TRBJ1-3; D remains unclear. Trimming removed 7 bases from V and 0 bases from J, with 7 bases in between. Germline values: CDR1 GTSNPN, CDR2 SVGIG (reference sequence). There are 12 residues in the CDR3. CDR3 sequence reads: CASRSSGNTIYF. The CDR3 bases are TGTGCCTCGAGGTCCTCTGGAAACACCATATATTTT.

The chain uses TRBV12-5 and TRBJ2-3; D remains ambiguous. Germline CDR1 is LGHNT and CDR2 is FRNRAP. This CDR3 contains 12 residues. Trimming stripped 2 bases from V and 3 bases from J, with 3 bases between. The CDR3 is CASGLMTDTQYF. CDR3 bases: TGTGCTAGTGGTTTGATGACAGATACGCAGTATTTT. Complete variable domain (other parts from reference TRBV12-5 and TRBJ2-3): DARVTQTPRHKVTEMGQEVTMRCQPILGHNTVFWYRQTMMQGLELLAYFRNRAPLDDSGMPKDRFSAEMPDATLATLKIQPSEPRDSAVYFCASGLMTDTQYFGPGTRLTVL.

The rearrangement joins TRBV5-1 to TRBJ2-2; 13 nucleotides agree with TRBD2. Germline V gene lookup returns CDR1 SGHRS and CDR2 YFSETQ. The V segment lost 0 bases and the J segment 1 base; nucleotides outside the gene matches: 3. This CDR3 has 18 amino acids. CDR3 DNA sequence: TGCGCCAGCAGCTTGGGGAGGACTAGCGGGAGGAACACCGGGGAGCTGTTTTTT. Translating it yields CASSLGRTSGRNTGELFF.

V usage is TRBV2 and J usage is TRBJ2-7; TRBD1 aligns across 7 bases. This CDR3 comprises 12 residues. Germline lookup yields CDR1 SNHLY and CDR2 FYNNEI. J gave up 4 bases and V 8 bases, and 5 bases lay outside the gene matches. CDR3 DNA: TGTGCCAGCGAAGGGGGCCGGTACGAGCAGTACTTC. It encodes CASEGGRYEQYF. Based on the CDR3 plus reference TRBV2 and TRBJ2-7, the full variable domain is EPEVTQTPSHQVTQMGQEVILRCVPISNHLYFYWYRQILGQKVEFLVSFYNNEISEKSEIFDDQFSVERPDGSNFTLKIRSTKLEDSAMYFCASEGGRYEQYFGPGTRLTVT.

The gene calls are TRBV11-2 and TRBJ2-7; D unresolved. In germline, CDR1 is SGHAT, CDR2 FQNNGV. The CDR3 has 14 residues. The germline V and J ends were trimmed by 0 bases and 2 bases, with 8 bases remaining between them. DNA of the CDR3: TGTGCCAGCAGCTTAGATTCCGGCCCCTACGAGCAGTACTTC. Translated, it gives CASSLDSGPYEQYF.

On this clone itself: Other DNA sequences in this sample translate to the same CDR3. The rearrangement uses TRBV18 and TRBJ1-1, with no clear D. With 3 bases removed from V and 1 base from J, the gap between germline ends came to 6 bases. The CDR3 is 13 residues long. Germline V gene lookup returns CDR1 KGHSH and CDR2 LQKENI. The CDR3 bases are TGTGCCAGCTCACCCCTAGGGAACACTGAAGCTTTCTTT. This gives the protein CASSPLGNTEAFF.

V gene TRBV2 combines with J gene TRBJ2-7, with 7 bases that match TRBD1. J gave up 2 bases and V 7 bases, and 8 bases lay outside the gene matches. Germline CDR1 and CDR2: SNHLY and FYNNEI. The CDR3 is 14 amino acids. The chain's CDR3 is CASNDDRVTYEQYF. The CDR3 nucleotides read TGTGCCAGCAACGACGACAGGGTGACCTACGAGCAGTACTTC.

The CDR3 DNA sequence: TGTGCCAGCCAACTTGTGGGGCAGGGGGTCTCCTACGAGCAGTACTTC. The encoded protein is CASQLVGQGVSYEQYF. J is TRBJ2-7 and V is TRBV13; 7 bases match TRBD1. The V gene's germline CDR1 is PRHDT and CDR2 FYEKMQ (reference sequence). J was trimmed by 0 bases and V by 8 bases; bases with no gene match: 13. The CDR3 contains 16 residues.

The chain recombines TRBV6-1 with TRBJ2-5; TRBD2 aligns across 8 bases. Germline V lookup: CDR1 MNHNS, CDR2 SASEGT. The length of the CDR3 is 13 residues. The V segment lost 6 bases and the J segment 5 bases; nucleotides outside the gene matches: 5. CDR3 in DNA: TGTGCCAGCAGGGCAAGCGGGAGTGAGACCCAGTACTTC. It is translated as CASRASGSETQYF.

The J gene is TRBJ2-3, the V gene TRBV7-9, with D hard to call. This CDR3 is built from 12 residues. The V and J ends lost 7 bases and 4 bases respectively, with 9 bases between them. Germline V gene sequence: CDR1 SEHNR, CDR2 FQNEAQ (reference sequence). CDR3 in amino acids: CASTPTADTQYF. The CDR3 nucleotides read TGTGCCAGCACCCCGACGGCAGATACGCAGTATTTT.